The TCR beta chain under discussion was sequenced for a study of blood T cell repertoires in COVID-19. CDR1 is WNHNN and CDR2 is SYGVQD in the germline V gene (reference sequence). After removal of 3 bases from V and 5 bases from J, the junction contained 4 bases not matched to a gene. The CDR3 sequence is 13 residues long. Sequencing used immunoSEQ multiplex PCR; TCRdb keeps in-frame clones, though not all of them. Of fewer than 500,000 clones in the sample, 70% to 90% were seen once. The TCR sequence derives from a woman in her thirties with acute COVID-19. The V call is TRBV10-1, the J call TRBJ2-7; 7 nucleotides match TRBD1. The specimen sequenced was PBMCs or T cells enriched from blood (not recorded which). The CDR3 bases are TGCGCCAGCAGTGAATTGACAGGGAACGAGCAGTACTTC. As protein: CASSELTGNEQYF.